This entry is about one T cell receptor (beta chain). The trim removed 5 bases at V and 8 bases at J, leaving 9 bases unmatched. CDR3 length: 14 residues. Germline V lookup: CDR1 SGHTA, CDR2 FQGNSA. This sample is part of a study of shared clonotypes between healthy human individuals. Genomic DNA belonging to each subset was distributed in equal measure over several immunoSEQ plates. The protocol was immunoSEQ multiplex PCR, while the TCRdb copy is restricted to in-frame clones and leaves out a portion. The sample has 2.3 million or so clones, more than 85% seen once. Sequenced: naive CD4+ T cells from PBMCs. As for subset: CD45RA+ positively selected. The sequence came from a man aged 18-30 years in good health. Some clones in this sample may be carry-over from other donors' samples. V is TRBV7-2 and J is TRBJ1-2, with 9 nucleotides matching TRBD1. The CDR3 protein is CASSPDRGGWGYTF. For the CDR3, the DNA is TGTGCCAGCAGCCCGGACAGGGGAGGTTGGGGCTACACCTTC.